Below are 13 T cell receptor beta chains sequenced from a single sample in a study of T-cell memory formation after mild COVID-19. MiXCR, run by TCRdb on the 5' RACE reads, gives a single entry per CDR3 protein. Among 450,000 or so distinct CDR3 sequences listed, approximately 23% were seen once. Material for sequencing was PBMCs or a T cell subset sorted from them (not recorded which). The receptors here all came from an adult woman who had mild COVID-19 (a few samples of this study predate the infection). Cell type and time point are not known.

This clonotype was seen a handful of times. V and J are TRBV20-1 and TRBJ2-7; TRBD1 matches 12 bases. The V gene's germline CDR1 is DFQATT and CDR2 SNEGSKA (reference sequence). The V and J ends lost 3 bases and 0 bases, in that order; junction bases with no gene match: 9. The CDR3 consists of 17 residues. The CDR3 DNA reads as TGCAGTGCTAGCGCCGGGACAGGGGGCTTAACCTCCTACGAGCAGTACTTC. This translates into CSASAGTGGLTSYEQYF.

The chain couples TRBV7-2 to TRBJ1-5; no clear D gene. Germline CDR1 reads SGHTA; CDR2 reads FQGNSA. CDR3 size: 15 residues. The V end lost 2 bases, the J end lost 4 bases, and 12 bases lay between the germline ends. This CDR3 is CASSLNPNKNQPQHF. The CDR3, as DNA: TGTGCCAGCAGCTTAAATCCGAACAAAAATCAGCCCCAGCATTTT.

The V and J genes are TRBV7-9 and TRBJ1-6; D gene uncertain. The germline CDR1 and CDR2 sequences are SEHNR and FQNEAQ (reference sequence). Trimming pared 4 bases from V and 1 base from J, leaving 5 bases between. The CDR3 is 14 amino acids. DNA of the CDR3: TGTGCCAGCAGCTGGAGGTCCTATAATTCACCCCTCCACTTT. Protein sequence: CASSWRSYNSPLHF.

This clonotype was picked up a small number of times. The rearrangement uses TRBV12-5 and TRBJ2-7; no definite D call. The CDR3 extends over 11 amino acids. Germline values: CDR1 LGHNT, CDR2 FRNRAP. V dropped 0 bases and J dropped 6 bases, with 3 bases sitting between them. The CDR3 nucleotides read TGTGCTAGTGGTTTGGTTGCCGAGCAGTACTTC. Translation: CASGLVAEQYF.

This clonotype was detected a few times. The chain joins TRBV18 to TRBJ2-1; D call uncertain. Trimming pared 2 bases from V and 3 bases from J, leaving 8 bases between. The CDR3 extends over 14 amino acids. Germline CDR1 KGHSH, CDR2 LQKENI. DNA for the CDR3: TGTGCCAGCTCACCATCTACGGGCTACAATGAGCAGTTCTTC. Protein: CASSPSTGYNEQFF.

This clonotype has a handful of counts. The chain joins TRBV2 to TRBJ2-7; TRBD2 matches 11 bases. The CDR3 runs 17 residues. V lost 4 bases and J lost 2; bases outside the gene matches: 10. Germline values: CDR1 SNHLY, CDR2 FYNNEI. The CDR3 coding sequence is TGTGCCAGCAGTGTTCCGGGACTAGCGGTTCCTACCTACGAGCAGTACTTC. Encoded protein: CASSVPGLAVPTYEQYF. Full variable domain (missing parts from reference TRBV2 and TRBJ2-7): EPEVTQTPSHQVTQMGQEVILRCVPISNHLYFYWYRQILGQKVEFLVSFYNNEISEKSEIFDDQFSVERPDGSNFTLKIRSTKLEDSAMYFCASSVPGLAVPTYEQYFGPGTRLTVT.

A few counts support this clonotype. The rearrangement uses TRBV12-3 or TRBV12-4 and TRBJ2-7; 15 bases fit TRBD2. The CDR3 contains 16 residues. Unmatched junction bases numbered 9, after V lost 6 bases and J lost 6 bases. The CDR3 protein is CASSPQRTSGRVEQYF. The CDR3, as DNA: TGTGCCAGCAGCCCCCAAAGGACTAGCGGGAGGGTCGAGCAGTACTTC.

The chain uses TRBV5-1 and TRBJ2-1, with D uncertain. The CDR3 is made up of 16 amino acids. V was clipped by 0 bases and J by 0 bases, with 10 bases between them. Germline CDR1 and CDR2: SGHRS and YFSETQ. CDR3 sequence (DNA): TGCGCCAGCAGCTTGGATTCAGAGAGCTCCTACAATGAGCAGTTCTTC. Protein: CASSLDSESSYNEQFF.

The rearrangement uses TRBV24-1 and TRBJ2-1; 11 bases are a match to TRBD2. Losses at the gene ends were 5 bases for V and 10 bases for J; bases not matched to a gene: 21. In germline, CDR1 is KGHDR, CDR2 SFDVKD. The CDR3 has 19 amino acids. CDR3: CATSGTGASLLAGGLEQFF. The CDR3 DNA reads TGTGCCACCAGTGGGACAGGGGCCTCACTTCTAGCGGGGGGCCTGGAGCAGTTCTTC.

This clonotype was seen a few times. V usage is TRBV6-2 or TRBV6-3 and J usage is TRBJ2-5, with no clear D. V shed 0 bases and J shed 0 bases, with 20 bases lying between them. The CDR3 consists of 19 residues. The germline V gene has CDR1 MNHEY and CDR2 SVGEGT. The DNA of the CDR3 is TGTGCCAGCAGTTACTCGATTCGTCCTGCAGGCCGGAACCAAGAGACCCAGTACTTC. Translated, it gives CASSYSIRPAGRNQETQYF.

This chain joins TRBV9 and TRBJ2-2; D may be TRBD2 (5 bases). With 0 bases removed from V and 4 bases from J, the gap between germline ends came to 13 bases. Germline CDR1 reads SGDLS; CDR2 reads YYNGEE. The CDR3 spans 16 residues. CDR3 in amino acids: CASSVDEGWGTGELFF. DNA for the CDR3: TGTGCCAGCAGCGTAGATGAGGGATGGGGCACCGGGGAGCTGTTTTTT.

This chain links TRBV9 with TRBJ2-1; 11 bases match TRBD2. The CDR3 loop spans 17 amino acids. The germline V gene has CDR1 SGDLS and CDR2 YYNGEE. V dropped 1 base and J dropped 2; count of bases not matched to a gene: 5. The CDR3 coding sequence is TGTGCCAGCAGCGTAAGGTCTAGCGGGAGGCCCTACAATGAGCAGTTCTTC. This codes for CASSVRSSGRPYNEQFF.

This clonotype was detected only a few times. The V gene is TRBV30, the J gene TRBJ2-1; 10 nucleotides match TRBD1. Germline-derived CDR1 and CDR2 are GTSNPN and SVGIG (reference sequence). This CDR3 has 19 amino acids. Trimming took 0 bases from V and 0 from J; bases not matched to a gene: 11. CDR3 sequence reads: CAWSVKGRGQGSSYNEQFF. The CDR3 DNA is TGTGCCTGGAGTGTAAAGGGGAGGGGACAGGGGAGCTCCTACAATGAGCAGTTCTTC.